A single sample gave rise to the 17 T cell receptor beta chains below, sequenced in a study of T cells of healthy individuals. MiXCR was run by TCRdb on the 5' RACE reads, yielding one entry per CDR3 protein. The table has 60,000 to 75,000 distinct CDR3 sequences, about 17% seen once; the top ten hold about 4.4%. Receptor source: a human donor in good health.

The J gene is TRBJ2-2, the V gene TRBV7-3; 9 nucleotides match TRBD1. Germline assignment: CDR1 SGHTA and CDR2 FQGTGA. This CDR3 has 17 amino acids. V gave up 5 bases and J gave up 5 bases; unmatched junction bases: 12. The CDR3 DNA is TGTGCCAGCAGCCCGGCCTCCGGGACAGGGAGGACCGGGGAGCTGTTTTTT. Protein: CASSPASGTGRTGELFF. Supplemented by reference TRBV7-3 and TRBJ2-2, the full variable domain reads GAGVSQTPSNKVTEKGKYVELRCDPISGHTALYWYRQSLGQGPEFLIYFQGTGAADDSGLPNDRFFAVRPEGSVSTLKIQRTERGDSAVYLCASSPASGTGRTGELFFGEGSRLTVL.

This clonotype turned up a few times. This chain uses TRBV7-9 with TRBJ2-7; D possibly uses TRBD1 or TRBD2 (5 bases each). Between the trimmed V and J ends, which lost 5 bases and 3 bases, there was a span of 14 bases. The germline V gene encodes CDR1 SEHNR and CDR2 FQNEAQ (reference sequence). CDR3 length: 14 residues. DNA for the CDR3: TGTGCCAGCAGCCCCAATGGGACCGACTACGAGCAGTACTTC. Translated, it gives CASSPNGTDYEQYF.

The CDR3 is CASSVGTAPNSPLHF. CDR3 nucleotide sequence: TGTGCCAGCAGTGTTGGGACAGCCCCTAATTCACCCCTCCACTTT. The chain recombines TRBV2 with TRBJ1-6; 7 nucleotides agree with TRBD1. CDR3 length: 15 amino acids. The V gene's germline CDR1 is SNHLY and CDR2 FYNNEI. V dropped 4 bases and J dropped 6; count of bases not matched to a gene: 6.

This clonotype was seen only a few times. The DNA of the CDR3 is TGTGCCAGCAGTTTATCGACGCAGGCCTATGGCTACACCTTC. Translating it yields CASSLSTQAYGYTF. The chain links TRBV27 to TRBJ1-2; D is unresolved. Germline lookup yields CDR1 MNHEY and CDR2 SMNVEV (reference sequence). Trimming took off 0 bases at V and 4 bases at J, with 9 bases between the two ends. The CDR3 length is 14 residues.

This clonotype came up a few times. The genes are TRBV7-8 and TRBJ2-2; D is ambiguous. V lost 6 bases to trimming and J lost 6 bases, with 14 bases between them. This CDR3 is 14 amino acids long. Germline V CDR1 and CDR2: SGHVS, FQNEAQ. This CDR3 reads CASRQGRGAGELFF. In DNA form, the CDR3 reads TGTGCCAGCAGACAAGGACGTGGGGCCGGGGAGCTGTTTTTT.

Ten or more counts support this clonotype. The chain is built from TRBV28 and TRBJ2-5; D possibly corresponds to TRBD2 (6 bases). The CDR3 loop spans 13 amino acids. Germline CDR1 and CDR2: MDHEN and SYDVKM. The V end was cut by 7 bases, the J end by 5 bases, with 14 bases between. The CDR3 DNA sequence: TGTGCCAGCAACCCTTCCGGAGGGGAGACCCAGTACTTC. It is translated as CASNPSGGETQYF.

This clonotype has at least ten counts. The V gene is TRBV12-3 or TRBV12-4, the J gene TRBJ1-5; a weak D match, TRBD1 (6 bases). The CDR3 is 13 residues long. The V gene lost 6 bases and the J gene lost 6 bases, with 12 bases spanning the gap. The CDR3 sequence is CASSPRGTQPQHF. CDR3 sequence (DNA): TGTGCCAGCAGCCCCAGGGGAACTCAGCCCCAGCATTTT.

In its sample, this clonotype was seen many times. J is TRBJ1-5 and V is TRBV4-1, with D perhaps TRBD1 (5 bases). The CDR3 is 16 residues long. Germline assignment: CDR1 MGHRA and CDR2 YSYEKL. V lost 4 bases to trimming and J lost 0 bases, with 13 bases between them. CDR3 residues: CASSRQPTDSNQPQHF. In DNA form, the CDR3 reads TGCGCCAGCAGCCGCCAGCCGACAGATAGCAATCAGCCCCAGCATTTT.

The V call is TRBV4-1, the J call TRBJ2-2, with 8 bases that match TRBD2. The germline V gene has CDR1 MGHRA and CDR2 YSYEKL. J lost 8 bases, V lost 2 bases, and 7 bases had no gene match. The CDR3 totals 15 residues. CDR3 region: CASSQYRSGRGELFF. The CDR3 nucleotides read TGCGCCAGCAGCCAATATAGGAGCGGGAGAGGGGAGCTGTTTTTT.

This clonotype came up a few times. V gene TRBV6-5 combines with J gene TRBJ2-1, with 9 bases lining up with TRBD1. The CDR3 is 15 amino acids. The V gene's germline CDR1 is MNHEY and CDR2 SVGAGI. V shed 5 bases and J 2 bases; nucleotides not matched to a gene: 4. Here the CDR3 reads CASSKGQGPYNEQFF. The CDR3 DNA sequence: TGTGCCAGCAGTAAGGGACAGGGACCCTACAATGAGCAGTTCTTC.

This chain links TRBV29-1 with TRBJ2-7; D may be TRBD1 (5 bases). Germline V gene sequence: CDR1 SQVTM, CDR2 ANQGSEA. The CDR3 runs to 14 residues. The V and J ends lost 5 bases and 3 bases respectively, with 17 bases between them. CDR3 sequence: CSVLRQMPFYEQYF. CDR3 DNA: TGCAGCGTTTTGAGACAGATGCCCTTCTACGAGCAGTACTTC.

As concerns this clonotype: The junction does not match germline at one end; this may be a read error. The V call is TRBV2, the J call TRBJ2-1, with 10 bases aligning to TRBD2. CDR3 size: 12 residues. Per germline, CDR1 SNHLY and CDR2 FYNNEI. CDR3 residues: CTSGVVAGGKVF. The DNA for the CDR3 is TGTACCAGCGGGGTAGTAGCGGGAGGAAAGGTCTTC.

This clonotype was seen only a few times. The V gene is TRBV7-2, the J gene TRBJ2-3, with D unresolved. The CDR3 runs 12 residues. Trimming took 1 base from V and 6 from J, leaving 5 bases between them. Germline CDR1 reads SGHTA; CDR2 reads FQGNSA. This CDR3 is CASSLGVDTQYF. CDR3 DNA: TGTGCCAGCAGCTTAGGGGTGGATACGCAGTATTTT. Looking up the rest from reference TRBV7-2 and TRBJ2-3 gives the full variable domain: GAGVSQSPSNKVTEKGKDVELRCDPISGHTALYWYRQSLGQGLEFLIYFQGNSAPDKSGLPSDRFSAERTGGSVSTLTIQRTQQEDSAVYLCASSLGVDTQYFGPGTRLTVL.

The CDR3 reads CASSRGITTDTQYF. The CDR3 DNA sequence: TGTGCCAGCAGCCGGGGCATTACTACAGATACGCAGTATTTT. The chain uses TRBV7-6 and TRBJ2-3; D tentatively fits TRBD1 or TRBD2 (5 bases each). This CDR3 spans 14 amino acids. Germline values: CDR1 SGHVS, CDR2 FNYEAQ. V lost 5 bases to trimming and J lost 3 bases, with 12 bases between them.

The chain links TRBV27 to TRBJ2-7; D call uncertain. This CDR3 has 15 residues. Germline loops: CDR1 MNHEY, CDR2 SMNVEV (reference sequence). V was clipped by 5 bases and J by 6 bases, with 20 bases between them. Here the CDR3 DNA reads TGTGCCAGCAGTGCCAGACTTGGGTTACTTGGCGAGCAGTACTTC. This gives the protein CASSARLGLLGEQYF.

This clonotype was seen a single time. This chain connects TRBV6-6 to TRBJ2-6; 7 bases map to TRBD2. Germline V gene lookup returns CDR1 MNHNY and CDR2 SVGAGI (reference sequence). CDR3 length: 16 amino acids. Trimming removed 7 bases from V and 0 bases from J; junction bases left unmatched: 6. The CDR3 coding sequence is TGTGCCAGCATCAGCGGGGCTGGCTCTGGGGCCAACGTCCTGACTTTC. Its translation: CASISGAGSGANVLTF.

This clonotype came up a few times. This chain links TRBV6-1 with TRBJ2-2; 11 bases map to TRBD2. The V segment lost 7 bases and the J segment 3 bases; nucleotides outside the gene matches: 4. Per the germline V gene, CDR1 is MNHNS and CDR2 is SASEGT. The CDR3 contains 15 residues. The CDR3 nucleotides are TGTGCCAGCATAGCGGGGGGGAGGGACACCGGGGAGCTGTTTTTT. Encoded protein: CASIAGGRDTGELFF.